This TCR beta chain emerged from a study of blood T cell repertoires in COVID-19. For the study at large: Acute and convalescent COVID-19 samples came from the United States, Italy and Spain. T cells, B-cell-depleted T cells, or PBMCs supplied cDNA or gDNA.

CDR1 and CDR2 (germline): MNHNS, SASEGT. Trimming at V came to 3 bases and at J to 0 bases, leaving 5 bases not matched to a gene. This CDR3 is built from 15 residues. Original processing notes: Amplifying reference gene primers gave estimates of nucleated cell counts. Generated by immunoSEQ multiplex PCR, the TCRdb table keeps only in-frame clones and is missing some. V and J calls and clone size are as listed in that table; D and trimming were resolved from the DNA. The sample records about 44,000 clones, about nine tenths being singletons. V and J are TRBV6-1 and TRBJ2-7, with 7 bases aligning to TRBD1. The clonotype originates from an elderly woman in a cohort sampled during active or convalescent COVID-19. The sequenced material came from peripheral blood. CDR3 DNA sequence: TGTGCCAGCAGTGACCTACGGACAGGCTCCTACGAGCAGTACTTC. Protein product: CASSDLRTGSYEQYF.